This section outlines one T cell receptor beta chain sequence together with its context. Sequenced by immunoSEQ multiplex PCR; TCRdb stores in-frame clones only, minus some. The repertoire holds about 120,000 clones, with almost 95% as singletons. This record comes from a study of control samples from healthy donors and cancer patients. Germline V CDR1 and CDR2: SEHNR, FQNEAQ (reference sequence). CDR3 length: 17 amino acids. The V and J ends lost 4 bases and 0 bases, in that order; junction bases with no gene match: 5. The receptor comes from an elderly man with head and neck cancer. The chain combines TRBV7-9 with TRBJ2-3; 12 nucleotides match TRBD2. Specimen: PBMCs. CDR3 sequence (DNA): TGTGCCAGCAGCTCCGGACTAGCGGGGTACAGCACAGATACGCAGTATTTT. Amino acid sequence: CASSSGLAGYSTDTQYF.